This entry features one T cell receptor (beta chain) sequence. Its target is not known. The data are from a study of T cells in Graves' hyperthyroidism and ophthalmopathy. Study-wide context: Peripheral blood was obtained at initial diagnosis, preceding any treatment. Whole-study findings and limits: Ophthalmopathy stood apart from stable hyperthyroidism in a 13 V-J model.

Amplification of TCR beta CDR3 regions used RNA as the template. The HTBI primer set drove a first-round RT-PCR of the TCR CDR3. From the multiplex PCR reads, TCRdb called clonotypes with MiXCR, one entry per CDR3 protein. The sample consists of 300,000 or so distinct CDR3 sequences, over 15% of them appearing once. This TCR was sampled from a woman aged 60-75 years with Graves' ophthalmopathy. Sequenced material: blood.

As DNA, the CDR3 is TGTGCCAGCAGTGAGACAGGGGACACTGAAGCTTTCTTT. Amino acid sequence: CASSETGDTEAFF. This chain joins TRBV6-1 and TRBJ1-1, with 8 bases identical to TRBD1. Losses at the gene ends were 3 bases for V and 3 bases for J; bases not matched to a gene: 0. Germline V lookup: CDR1 MNHNS, CDR2 SASEGT. The CDR3 sequence is 13 residues long.